This TCR beta chain was found in a study of T cells in Graves' hyperthyroidism and ophthalmopathy. Study-wide results and caveats: Ophthalmopathy was model-predicted a median approximately 6.9 months pre-onset.

This clonotype was observed at least ten times. As yet, its antigen is unknown. Lactation, pregnancy, other autoimmune disease or uncontrolled infection led to exclusion of patients. Fresh peripheral blood, roughly 10 ml, was the source of the PBMCs. Amplification of TCR beta CDR3 regions used RNA as the template. First-round RT-PCR targeting the TCR CDR3 was performed with the HTBI primer set. Using its own MiXCR run on the multiplex PCR reads, TCRdb lists one record per CDR3 protein. The sample contains about 380,000 distinct CDR3 sequences, roughly 18% of which appear only once. This CDR3 is 17 amino acids long. Germline V gene sequence: CDR1 WSHSY, CDR2 SAAADI. The ends lost 0 bases at V and 2 bases at J; junction bases unmatched: 8.

The material sequenced was blood. This sequence was found in a man younger than 35 with Graves' ophthalmopathy. The J gene is TRBJ2-5, the V gene TRBV10-2, with 8 bases that match TRBD2. CDR3 bases: TGCGCCAGCAGTGAGTCAGGAGGAGGCGGGGGGCAAGAGACCCAGTACTTC. This sequence encodes CASSESGGGGGQETQYF.